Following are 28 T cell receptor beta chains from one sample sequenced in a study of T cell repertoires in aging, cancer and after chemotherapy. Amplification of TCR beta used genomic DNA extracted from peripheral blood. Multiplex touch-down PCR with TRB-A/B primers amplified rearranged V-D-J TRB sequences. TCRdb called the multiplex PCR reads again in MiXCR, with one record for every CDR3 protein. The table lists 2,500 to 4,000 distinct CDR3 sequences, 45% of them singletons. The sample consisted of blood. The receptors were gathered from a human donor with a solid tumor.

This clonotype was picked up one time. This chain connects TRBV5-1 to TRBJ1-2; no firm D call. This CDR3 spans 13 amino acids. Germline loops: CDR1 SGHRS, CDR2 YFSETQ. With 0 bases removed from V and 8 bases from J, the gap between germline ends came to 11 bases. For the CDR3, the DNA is TGCGCCAGCAGCTTGGTGTCAGGCCACGGCTACACCTTC. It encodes CASSLVSGHGYTF.

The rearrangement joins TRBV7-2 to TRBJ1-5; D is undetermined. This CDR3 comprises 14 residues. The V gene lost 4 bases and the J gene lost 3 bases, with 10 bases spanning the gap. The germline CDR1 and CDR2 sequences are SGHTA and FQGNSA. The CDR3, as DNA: TGTGCCAGCAGCTACGGCGGCTTCAATCAGCCCCAGCATTTT. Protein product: CASSYGGFNQPQHF. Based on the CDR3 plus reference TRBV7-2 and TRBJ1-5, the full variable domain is GAGVSQSPSNKVTEKGKDVELRCDPISGHTALYWYRQSLGQGLEFLIYFQGNSAPDKSGLPSDRFSAERTGGSVSTLTIQRTQQEDSAVYLCASSYGGFNQPQHFGDGTRLSIL.

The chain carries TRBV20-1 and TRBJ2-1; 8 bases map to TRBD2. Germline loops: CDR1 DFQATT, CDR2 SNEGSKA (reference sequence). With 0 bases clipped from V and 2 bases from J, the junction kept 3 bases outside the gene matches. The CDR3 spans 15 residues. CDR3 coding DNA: TGCAGTGCTAGAGATTGGCGGGGGGCCTACAATGAGCAGTTCTTC. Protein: CSARDWRGAYNEQFF.

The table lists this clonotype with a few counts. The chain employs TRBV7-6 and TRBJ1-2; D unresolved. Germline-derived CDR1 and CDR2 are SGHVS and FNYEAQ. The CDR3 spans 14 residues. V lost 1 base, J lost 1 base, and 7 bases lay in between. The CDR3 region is CASSLDRDNYGYTF. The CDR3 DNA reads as TGTGCCAGCAGCTTAGACCGGGATAACTATGGCTACACCTTC. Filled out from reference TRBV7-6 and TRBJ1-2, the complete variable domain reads GAGVSQSPRYKVTKRGQDVALRCDPISGHVSLYWYRQALGQGPEFLTYFNYEAQQDKSGLPNDRFSAERPEGSISTLTIQRTEQRDSAMYRCASSLDRDNYGYTFGSGTRLTVV.

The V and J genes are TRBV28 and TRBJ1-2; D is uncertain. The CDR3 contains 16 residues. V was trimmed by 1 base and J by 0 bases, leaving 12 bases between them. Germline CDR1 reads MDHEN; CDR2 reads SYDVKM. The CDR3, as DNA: TGTGCCAGCAGTTTATTCGGCAGACGATCTAACTATGGCTACACCTTC. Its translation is CASSLFGRRSNYGYTF.

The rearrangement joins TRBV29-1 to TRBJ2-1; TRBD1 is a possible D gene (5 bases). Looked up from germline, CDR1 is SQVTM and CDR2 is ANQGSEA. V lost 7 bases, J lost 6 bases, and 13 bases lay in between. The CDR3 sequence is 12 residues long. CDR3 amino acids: CSAAPQGNEQFF. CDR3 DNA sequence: TGCAGCGCCGCACCCCAGGGCAATGAGCAGTTCTTC.

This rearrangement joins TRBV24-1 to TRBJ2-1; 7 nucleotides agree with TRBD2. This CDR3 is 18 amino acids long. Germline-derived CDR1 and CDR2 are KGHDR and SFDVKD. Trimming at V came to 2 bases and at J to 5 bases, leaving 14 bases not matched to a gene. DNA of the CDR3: TGTGCCACCAGTGATTCCTCTCGGGGCGGGAGAGGCGACAATGAGCAGTTCTTC. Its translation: CATSDSSRGGRGDNEQFF.

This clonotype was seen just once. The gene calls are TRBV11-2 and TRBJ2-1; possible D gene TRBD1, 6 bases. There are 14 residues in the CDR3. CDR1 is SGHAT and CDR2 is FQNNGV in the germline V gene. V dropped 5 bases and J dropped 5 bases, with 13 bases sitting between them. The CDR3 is CASSMGHPNNEQFF. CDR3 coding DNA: TGTGCCAGCAGCATGGGACACCCCAACAATGAGCAGTTCTTC.

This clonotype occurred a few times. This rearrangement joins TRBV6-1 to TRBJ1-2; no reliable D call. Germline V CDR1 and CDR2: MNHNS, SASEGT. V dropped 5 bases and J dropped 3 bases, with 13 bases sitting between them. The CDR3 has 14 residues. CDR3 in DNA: TGTGCCAGCAGTTCTTTGGGGAACGACTATGGCTACACCTTC. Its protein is CASSSLGNDYGYTF.

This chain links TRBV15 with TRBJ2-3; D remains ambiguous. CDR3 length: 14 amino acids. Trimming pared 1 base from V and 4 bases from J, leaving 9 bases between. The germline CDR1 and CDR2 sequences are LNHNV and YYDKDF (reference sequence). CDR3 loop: CATSRGDGSDTQYF. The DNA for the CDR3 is TGTGCCACCAGCAGAGGCGACGGATCAGATACGCAGTATTTT. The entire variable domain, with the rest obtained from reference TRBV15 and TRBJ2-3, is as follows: DAMVIQNPRYQVTQFGKPVTLSCSQTLNHNVMYWYQQKSSQAPKLLFHYYDKDFNNEADTPDNFQSRRPNTSFCFLDIRSPGLGDTAMYLCATSRGDGSDTQYFGPGTRLTVL.

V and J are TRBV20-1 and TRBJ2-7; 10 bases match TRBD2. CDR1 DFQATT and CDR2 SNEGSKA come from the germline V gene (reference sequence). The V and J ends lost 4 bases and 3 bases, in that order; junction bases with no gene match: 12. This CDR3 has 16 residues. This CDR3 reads CSANIFRLAGNYEQYF. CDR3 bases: TGCAGTGCTAATATTTTCAGACTAGCGGGTAACTACGAGCAGTACTTC.

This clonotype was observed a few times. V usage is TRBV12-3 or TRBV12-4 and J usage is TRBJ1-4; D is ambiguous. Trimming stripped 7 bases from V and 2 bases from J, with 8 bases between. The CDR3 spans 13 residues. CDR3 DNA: TGTGCCAGCACCCCGTTGACTAATGAAAAACTGTTTTTT. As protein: CASTPLTNEKLFF.

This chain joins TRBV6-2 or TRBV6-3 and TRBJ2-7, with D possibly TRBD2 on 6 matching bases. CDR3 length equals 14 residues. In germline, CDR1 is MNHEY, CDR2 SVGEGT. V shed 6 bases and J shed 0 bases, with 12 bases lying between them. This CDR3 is CASSRSGSSYEQYF. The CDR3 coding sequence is TGTGCCAGCAGCCGTAGCGGTAGCTCCTACGAGCAGTACTTC.

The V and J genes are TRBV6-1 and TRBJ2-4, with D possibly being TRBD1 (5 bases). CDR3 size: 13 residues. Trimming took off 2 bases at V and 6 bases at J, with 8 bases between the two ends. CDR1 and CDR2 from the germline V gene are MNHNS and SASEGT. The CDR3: CASSERDRNIQYF. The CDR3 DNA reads TGTGCCAGCAGTGAACGCGACAGAAACATTCAGTACTTC.

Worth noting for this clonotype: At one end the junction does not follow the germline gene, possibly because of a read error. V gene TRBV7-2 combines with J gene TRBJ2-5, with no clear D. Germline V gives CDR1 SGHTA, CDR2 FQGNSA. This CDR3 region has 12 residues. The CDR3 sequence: CASTLNRETQYF. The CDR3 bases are TGTGCCAGCACCTTAAACCGAGAGACCCAGTACTTC.

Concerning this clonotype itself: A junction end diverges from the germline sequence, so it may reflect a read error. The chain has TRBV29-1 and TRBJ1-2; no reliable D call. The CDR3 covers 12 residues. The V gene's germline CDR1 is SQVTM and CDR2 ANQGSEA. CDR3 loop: CSASMADYVYTF. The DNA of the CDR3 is TGCAGCGCCAGCATGGCGGACTATGTCTACACCTTC. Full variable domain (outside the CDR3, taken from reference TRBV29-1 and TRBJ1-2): SAVISQKPSRDICQRGTSLTIQCQVDSQVTMMFWYRQQPGQSLTLIATANQGSEATYESGFVIDKFPISRPNLTFSTLTVSNMSPEDSSIYLCSASMADYVYTFGSGTRLTVV.

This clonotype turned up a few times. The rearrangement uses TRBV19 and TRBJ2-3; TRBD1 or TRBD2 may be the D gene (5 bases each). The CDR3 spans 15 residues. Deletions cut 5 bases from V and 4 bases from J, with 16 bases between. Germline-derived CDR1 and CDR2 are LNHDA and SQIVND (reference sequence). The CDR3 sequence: CASSSLGGLADTQYF. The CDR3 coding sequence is TGTGCCAGTAGTTCCCTTGGGGGATTAGCAGATACGCAGTATTTT.

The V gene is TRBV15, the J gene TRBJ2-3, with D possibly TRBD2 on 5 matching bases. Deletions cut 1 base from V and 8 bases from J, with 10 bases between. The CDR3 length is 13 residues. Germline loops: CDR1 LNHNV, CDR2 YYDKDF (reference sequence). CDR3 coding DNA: TGTGCCACCAGCAGAGGGGAGTACGGTACGCAGTATTTT. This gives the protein CATSRGEYGTQYF.

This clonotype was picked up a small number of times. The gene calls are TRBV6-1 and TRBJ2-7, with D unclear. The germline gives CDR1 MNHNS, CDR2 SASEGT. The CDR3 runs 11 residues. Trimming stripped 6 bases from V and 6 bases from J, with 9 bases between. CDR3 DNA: TGTGCCAGCAGCCAATTAAGCGAGCAGTACTTC. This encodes CASSQLSEQYF.

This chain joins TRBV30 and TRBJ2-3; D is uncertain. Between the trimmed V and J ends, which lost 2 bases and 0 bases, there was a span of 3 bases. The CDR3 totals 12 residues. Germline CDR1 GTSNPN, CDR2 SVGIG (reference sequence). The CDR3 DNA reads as TGTGCCTGGAGTCCCAGCACAGATACGCAGTATTTT. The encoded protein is CAWSPSTDTQYF.

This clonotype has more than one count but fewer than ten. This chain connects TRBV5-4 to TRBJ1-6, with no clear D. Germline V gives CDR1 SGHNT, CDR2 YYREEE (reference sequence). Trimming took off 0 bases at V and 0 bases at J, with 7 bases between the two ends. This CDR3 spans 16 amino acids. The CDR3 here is CASSLDADSYNSPLHF. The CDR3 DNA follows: TGTGCCAGCAGCTTGGATGCGGACTCCTATAATTCACCCCTCCACTTT. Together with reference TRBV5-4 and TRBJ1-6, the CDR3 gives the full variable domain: ETGVTQSPTHLIKTRGQQVTLRCSSQSGHNTVSWYQQALGQGPQFIFQYYREEENGRGNFPPRFSGLQFPNYSSELNVNALELDDSALYLCASSLDADSYNSPLHFGNGTRLTVT.

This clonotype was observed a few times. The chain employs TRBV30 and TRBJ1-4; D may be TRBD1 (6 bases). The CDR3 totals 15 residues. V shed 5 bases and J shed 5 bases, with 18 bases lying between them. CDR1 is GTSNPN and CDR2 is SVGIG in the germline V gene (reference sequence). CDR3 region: CAWGAGTPSNEKLFF. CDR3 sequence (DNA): TGTGCCTGGGGTGCTGGGACACCATCAAATGAAAAACTGTTTTTT.

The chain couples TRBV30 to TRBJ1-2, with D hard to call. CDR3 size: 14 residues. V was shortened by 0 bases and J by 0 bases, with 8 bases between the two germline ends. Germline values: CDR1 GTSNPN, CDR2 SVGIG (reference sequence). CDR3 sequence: CAWSVRVSNYGYTF. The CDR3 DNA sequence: TGTGCCTGGAGTGTACGTGTATCTAACTATGGCTACACCTTC.

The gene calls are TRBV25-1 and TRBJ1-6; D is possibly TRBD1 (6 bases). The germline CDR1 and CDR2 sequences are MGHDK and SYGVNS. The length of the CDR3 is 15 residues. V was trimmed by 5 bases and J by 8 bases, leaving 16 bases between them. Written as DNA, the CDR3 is TGTGCCAGCAGTACCTGGGACACCCCAGATTCACCCCTCCACTTT. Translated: CASSTWDTPDSPLHF.

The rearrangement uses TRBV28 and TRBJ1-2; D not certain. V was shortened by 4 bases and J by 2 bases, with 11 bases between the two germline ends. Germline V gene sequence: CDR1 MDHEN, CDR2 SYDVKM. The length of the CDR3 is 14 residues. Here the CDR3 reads CASSSSPLNYGYTF. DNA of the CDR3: TGTGCCAGCAGTTCCTCTCCTTTAAACTATGGCTACACCTTC.

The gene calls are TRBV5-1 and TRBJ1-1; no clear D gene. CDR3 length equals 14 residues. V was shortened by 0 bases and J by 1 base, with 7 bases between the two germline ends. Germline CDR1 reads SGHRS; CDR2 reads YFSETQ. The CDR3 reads CASSLGPGNTEAFF. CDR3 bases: TGCGCCAGCAGCTTGGGTCCAGGGAACACTGAAGCTTTCTTT.

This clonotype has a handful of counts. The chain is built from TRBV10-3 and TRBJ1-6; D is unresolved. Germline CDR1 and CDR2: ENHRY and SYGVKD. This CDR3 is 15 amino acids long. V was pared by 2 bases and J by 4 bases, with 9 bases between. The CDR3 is CAISEGRIYNSPLHF. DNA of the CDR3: TGTGCCATCAGTGAGGGCAGGATTTATAATTCACCCCTCCACTTT.

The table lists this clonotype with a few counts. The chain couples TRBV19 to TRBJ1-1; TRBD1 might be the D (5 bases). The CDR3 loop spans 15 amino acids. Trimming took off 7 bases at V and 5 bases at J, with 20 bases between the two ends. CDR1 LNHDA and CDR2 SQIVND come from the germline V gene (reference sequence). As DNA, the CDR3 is TGTGCCAGTACCCCGAACAGGTTGGGGGGGACTGAAGCTTTCTTT. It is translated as CASTPNRLGGTEAFF.